This T cell receptor beta chain comes out of a study of PD-1 blockade in mismatch repair-deficient tumors (TCRdb year 2017). Study-wide context: Between late 2013 and September 2016, the trial enrolled about 93 consecutive patients with over nine mismatch repair-deficient cancer types, every one of whom had been previously treated and was progressing. Tumor-associated T cell clones in the peripheral blood of patients responding to PD-1 blockade were tracked using deep sequencing of TCR CDR3 regions. Study-wide conclusions, independent of this receptor: Rapid expansion after pembrolizumab followed by contraction, generally before radiologic responses, was shown by tumor-resident clones, which were often undetectable in blood before treatment.

For every enrolled patient, mismatch repair deficiency was confirmed by either polymerase chain reaction or immunohistochemistry. TCR sequencing was performed for a few patients who responded to pembrolizumab therapy. The phase II trial prospectively tested pembrolizumab PD-1 blockade in advanced mismatch repair-deficient cancers regardless of tissue of origin. Peripheral blood T cell samples were serially collected before and at multiple times after PD-1 blockade was started. Blood sampling times were expressed in weeks after the first pembrolizumab dose. This clone is a singleton in its sample. The antigen it binds to is not known. One base away there is no much larger clone; base qualities are not given. Library generation was performed with the immunoSEQ multiplex PCR assay. The table was pulled from immuneACCESS by TCRdb, which kept in-frame rearrangements only. Such tables lose some clones; where checked, under half of the loss comes from unresolved V genes, and the rest has no known cause. The sample contains under 75,000 clones, about nine tenths of them found a single time. Around 13% of the sample belongs to the ten largest clones.

The germline V gene (reference sequence) sets CDR1 to MNHEY and CDR2 to SMNVEV. V trim: 5 bases; J trim: 0 bases; unmatched bases: 7. The cysteine opens and the phenylalanine closes a CDR3 of 15 amino acids. The retained sequence is limited to the CDR3, 45 bases, with the frame set at the first base. The material sequenced was peripheral blood, taken 52 weeks after starting pembrolizumab. The chain is encoded by TRBV27 joined to TRBJ2-7; TRBD1 aligns with 7 central bases. This TCR was recovered from an adult with mismatch repair-deficient cancer. At the DNA level, the sequence is TGTGCCAGCAGTGGATCGGGACAGTTCTCCTACGAGCAGTACTTC. Translated, it reads CASSGSGQFSYEQYF.